This T cell receptor beta chain was observed in a study of cytomegalovirus exposure and HLA in healthy donors. Overall study findings and caveats: Being indistinguishable, some V segments were excluded, TRBV6-2 and TRBV6-3 among them.

When sampled, the donors appeared nominally healthy, though they likely had unrecorded immune exposures. Both 60 Vbeta primers and 13 Jbeta primers went into the PCR. TCRdb keeps only in-frame clones here, not all; method: immunoSEQ multiplex PCR. The table has 90,000 to 140,000 clones, about 13% seen once. As to this clone: What it binds is unknown.

CDR3 length equals 16 residues. Germline V CDR1 and CDR2: LNHDA, SQIVND (reference sequence). V lost 0 bases and J 8 bases, leaving 19 bases between the germline ends. The J gene is TRBJ1-2, the V gene TRBV19; no definite D call. The sequenced material came from PBMCs. The origin of this receptor is a man aged 35 to 55 in good health and CMV-seropositive. CDR3 sequence: CASSIDPGLPRRGYTF. CDR3 coding DNA: TGTGCCAGTAGTATAGACCCAGGACTGCCCCGGAGGGGCTACACCTTC.